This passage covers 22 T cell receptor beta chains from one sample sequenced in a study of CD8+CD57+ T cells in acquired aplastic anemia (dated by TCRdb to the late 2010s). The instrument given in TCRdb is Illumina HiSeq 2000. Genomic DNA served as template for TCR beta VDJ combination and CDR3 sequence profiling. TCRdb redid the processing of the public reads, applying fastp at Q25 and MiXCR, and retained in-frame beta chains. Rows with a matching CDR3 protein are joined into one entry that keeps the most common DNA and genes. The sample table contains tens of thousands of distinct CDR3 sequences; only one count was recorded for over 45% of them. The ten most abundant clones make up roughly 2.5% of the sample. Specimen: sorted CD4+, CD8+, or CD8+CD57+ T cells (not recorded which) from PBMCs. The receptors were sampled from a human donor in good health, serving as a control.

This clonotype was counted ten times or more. Here the CDR3 reads CASSLVGDREGHEQFF. For the CDR3, the DNA is TGTGCCAGCAGCTTGGTTGGGGACAGGGAAGGCCATGAGCAGTTCTTC. The chain is built from TRBV5-6 and TRBJ2-1; the match to TRBD1 covers 9 bases. The trim removed 0 bases at V and 8 bases at J, leaving 9 bases unmatched. Germline CDR1 and CDR2: SGHDT and YYEEEE. This CDR3 has 16 residues.

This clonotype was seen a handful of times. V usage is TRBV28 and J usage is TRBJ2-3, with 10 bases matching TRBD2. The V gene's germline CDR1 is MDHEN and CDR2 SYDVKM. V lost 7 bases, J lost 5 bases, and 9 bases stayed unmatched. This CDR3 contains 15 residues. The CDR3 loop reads CASTYSGRIRDTQYF. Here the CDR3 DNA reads TGTGCCAGCACATATAGCGGGAGGATCAGAGATACGCAGTATTTT. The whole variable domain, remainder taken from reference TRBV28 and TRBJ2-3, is DVKVTQSSRYLVKRTGEKVFLECVQDMDHENMFWYRQDPGLGLRLIYFSYDVKMKEKGDIPEGYSVSREKKERFSLILESASTNQTSMYLCASTYSGRIRDTQYFGPGTRLTVL.

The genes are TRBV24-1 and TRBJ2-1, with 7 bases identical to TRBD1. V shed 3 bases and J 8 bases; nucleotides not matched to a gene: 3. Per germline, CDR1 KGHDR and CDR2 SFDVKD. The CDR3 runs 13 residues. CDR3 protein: CATSDDRDHEQFF. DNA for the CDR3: TGTGCCACCAGTGATGACAGGGATCATGAGCAGTTCTTC.

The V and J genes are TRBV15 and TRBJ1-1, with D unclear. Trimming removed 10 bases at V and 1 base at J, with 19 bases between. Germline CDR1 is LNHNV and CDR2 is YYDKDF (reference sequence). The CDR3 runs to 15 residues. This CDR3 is CASSIYWAGNTEAFF. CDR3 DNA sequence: TGTGCCAGTAGTATATACTGGGCAGGGAACACTGAAGCTTTCTTT.

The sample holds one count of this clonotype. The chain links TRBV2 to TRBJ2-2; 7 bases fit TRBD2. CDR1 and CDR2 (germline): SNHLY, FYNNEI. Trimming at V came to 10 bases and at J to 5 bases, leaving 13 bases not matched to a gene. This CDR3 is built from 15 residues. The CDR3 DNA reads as TGTGCCACCCAAGCTCGGGGAGGGAAGACCGGGGAGCTGTTTTTT. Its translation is CATQARGGKTGELFF.

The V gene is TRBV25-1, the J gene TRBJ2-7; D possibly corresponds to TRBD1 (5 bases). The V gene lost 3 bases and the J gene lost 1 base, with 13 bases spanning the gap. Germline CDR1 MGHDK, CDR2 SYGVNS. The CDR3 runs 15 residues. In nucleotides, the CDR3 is TGTGCCAGCAGTGACCCTGGACACGTTTCCTACGAGCAGTACTTC. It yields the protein CASSDPGHVSYEQYF.

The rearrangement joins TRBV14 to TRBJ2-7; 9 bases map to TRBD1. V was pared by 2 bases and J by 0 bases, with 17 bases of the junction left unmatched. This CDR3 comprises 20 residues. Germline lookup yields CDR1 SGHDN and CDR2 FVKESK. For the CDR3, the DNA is TGTGCCAGCAGCCAACCGGGACAGGGTGTTGACAGGAGGAGCTCCTACGAGCAGTACTTC. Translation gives CASSQPGQGVDRRSSYEQYF.

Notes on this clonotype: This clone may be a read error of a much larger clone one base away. The CDR3, as DNA: TGTGCCTGGAGTGGCGGGACTGGGGCCGACGTCCTGACTTTC. Protein product: CAWSGGTGADVLTF. V gene TRBV30 combines with J gene TRBJ2-6, with a weak D call TRBD2 (6 bases). Germline-derived CDR1 and CDR2 are GTSNPN and SVGIG (reference sequence). This CDR3 is 14 amino acids long.

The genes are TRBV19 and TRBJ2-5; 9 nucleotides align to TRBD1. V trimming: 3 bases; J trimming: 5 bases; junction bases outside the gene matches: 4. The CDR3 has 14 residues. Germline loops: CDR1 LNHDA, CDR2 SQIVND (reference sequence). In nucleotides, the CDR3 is TGTGCCAGTAGTATTTCCACAGGGGGCGAGACCCAGTACTTC. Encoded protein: CASSISTGGETQYF. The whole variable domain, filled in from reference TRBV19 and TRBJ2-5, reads DGGITQSPKYLFRKEGQNVTLSCEQNLNHDAMYWYRQDPGQGLRLIYYSQIVNDFQKGDIAEGYSVSREKKESFPLTVTSAQKNPTAFYLCASSISTGGETQYFGPGTRLLVL.

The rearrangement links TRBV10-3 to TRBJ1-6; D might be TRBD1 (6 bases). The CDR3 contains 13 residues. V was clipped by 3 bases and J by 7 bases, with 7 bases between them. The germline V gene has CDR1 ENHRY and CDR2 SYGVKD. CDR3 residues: CAISERGNSPLHF. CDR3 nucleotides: TGTGCCATCAGTGAAAGGGGGAATTCACCCCTCCACTTT.

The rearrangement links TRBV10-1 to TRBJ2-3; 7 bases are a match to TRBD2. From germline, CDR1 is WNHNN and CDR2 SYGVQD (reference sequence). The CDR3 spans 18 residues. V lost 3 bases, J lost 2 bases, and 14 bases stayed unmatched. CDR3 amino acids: CASSDTEGKREDTDTQYF. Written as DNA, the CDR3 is TGCGCCAGCAGTGACACTGAGGGTAAGCGGGAAGACACAGATACGCAGTATTTT.

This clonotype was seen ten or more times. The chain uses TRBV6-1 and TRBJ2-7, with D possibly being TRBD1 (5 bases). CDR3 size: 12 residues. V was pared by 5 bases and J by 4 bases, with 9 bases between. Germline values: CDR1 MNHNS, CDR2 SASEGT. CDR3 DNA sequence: TGTGCCAGCAGTATCAGGGCTTACGAGCAGTACTTC. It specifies CASSIRAYEQYF.

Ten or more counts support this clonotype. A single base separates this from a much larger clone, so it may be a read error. The DNA for the CDR3 is TGTGCCGTCAGTGAGTTGGCCGGGGAGCTGTTTTTT. Protein: CAVSELAGELFF. The rearrangement uses TRBV10-3 and TRBJ2-2, with D uncertain. The CDR3 has 12 residues. Germline lookup yields CDR1 ENHRY and CDR2 SYGVKD.

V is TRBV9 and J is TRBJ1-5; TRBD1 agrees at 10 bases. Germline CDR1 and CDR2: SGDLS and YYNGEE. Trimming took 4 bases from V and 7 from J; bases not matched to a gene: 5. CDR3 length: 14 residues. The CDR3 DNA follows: TGTGCCAGCAGCCCCGACAGGGGGCGACAGCCCCAGCATTTT. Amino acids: CASSPDRGRQPQHF. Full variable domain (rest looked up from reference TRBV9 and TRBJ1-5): DSGVTQTPKHLITATGQRVTLRCSPRSGDLSVYWYQQSLDQGLQFLIQYYNGEERAKGNILERFSAQQFPDLHSELNLSSLELGDSALYFCASSPDRGRQPQHFGDGTRLSIL.

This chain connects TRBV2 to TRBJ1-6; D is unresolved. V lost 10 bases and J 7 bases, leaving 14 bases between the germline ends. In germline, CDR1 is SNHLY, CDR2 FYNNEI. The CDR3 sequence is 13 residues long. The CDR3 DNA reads TGTGCCACTTCCCGGGTTCCAAATTCACCCCTCCACTTT. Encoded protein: CATSRVPNSPLHF.

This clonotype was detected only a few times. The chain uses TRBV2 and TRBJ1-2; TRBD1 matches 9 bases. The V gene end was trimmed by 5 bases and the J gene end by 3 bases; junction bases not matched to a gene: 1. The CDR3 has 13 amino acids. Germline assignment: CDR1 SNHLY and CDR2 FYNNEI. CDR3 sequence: CASSRTGDYGYTF. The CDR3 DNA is TGTGCCAGCAGTCGGACAGGGGACTATGGCTACACCTTC.

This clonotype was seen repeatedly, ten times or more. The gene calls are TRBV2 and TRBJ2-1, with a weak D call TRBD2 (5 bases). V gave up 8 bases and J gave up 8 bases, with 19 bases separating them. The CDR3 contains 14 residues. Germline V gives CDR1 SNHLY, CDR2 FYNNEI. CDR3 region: CASGEPPSADEQFF. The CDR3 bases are TGTGCCAGCGGGGAGCCACCCTCGGCAGATGAGCAGTTCTTC.

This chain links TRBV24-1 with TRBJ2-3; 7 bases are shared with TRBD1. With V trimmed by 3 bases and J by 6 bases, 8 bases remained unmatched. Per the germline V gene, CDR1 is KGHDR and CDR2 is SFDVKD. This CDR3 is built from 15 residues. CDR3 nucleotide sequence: TGTGCCACCAGTGATATAGGACAGGCGCTCGATACGCAGTATTTT. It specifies CATSDIGQALDTQYF.

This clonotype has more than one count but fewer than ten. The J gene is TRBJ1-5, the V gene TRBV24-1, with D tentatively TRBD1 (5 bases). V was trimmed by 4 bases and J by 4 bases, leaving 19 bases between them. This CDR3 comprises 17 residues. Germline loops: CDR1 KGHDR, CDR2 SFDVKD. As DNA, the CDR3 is TGTGCCACCAGTGAGGTCGACCAGGGTAGGGCGAATCAGCCCCAGCATTTT. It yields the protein CATSEVDQGRANQPQHF.

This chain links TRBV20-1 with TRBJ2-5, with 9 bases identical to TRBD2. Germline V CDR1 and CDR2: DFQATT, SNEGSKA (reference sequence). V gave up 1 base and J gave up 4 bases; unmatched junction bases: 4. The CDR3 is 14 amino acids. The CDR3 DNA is TGCAGTGCTAGAGGCCAGCGGGAGGCAGAGACCCAGTACTTC. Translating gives CSARGQREAETQYF.

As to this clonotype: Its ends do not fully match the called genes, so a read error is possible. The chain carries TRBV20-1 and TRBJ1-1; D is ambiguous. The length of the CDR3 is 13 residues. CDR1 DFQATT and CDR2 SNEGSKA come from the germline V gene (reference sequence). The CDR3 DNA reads TGCAGTGCTAGAGGGCACAGAAACACTGAAGCTTTCTTC. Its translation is CSARGHRNTEAFF.

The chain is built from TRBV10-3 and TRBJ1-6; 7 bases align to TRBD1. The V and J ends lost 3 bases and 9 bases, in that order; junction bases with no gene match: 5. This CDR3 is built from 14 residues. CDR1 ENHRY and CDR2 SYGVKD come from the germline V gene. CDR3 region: CAISDQGEGSPLHF. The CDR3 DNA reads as TGTGCCATCAGTGACCAGGGGGAAGGTTCACCCCTCCACTTT.